This passage covers 20 T cell receptor beta chains from one sample sequenced in a study of blood T cells in healthy people across ages. With a J-beta primer mix and a sample-barcoded 5' primer, a second PCR ran about 6 to 11 cycles. TCRdb re-called the 5' RACE reads through MiXCR, storing one row per CDR3 protein. The sample yields about 970,000 distinct CDR3 sequences, roughly 50% seen once. Sequencing input: blood. All receptors come from a woman aged 55-69 years in good health.

This clonotype was picked up a small number of times. This chain's CDR3 is CSVVLPWTGPSTDTQYF. Written as DNA, the CDR3 is TGCAGCGTTGTCCTTCCTTGGACAGGGCCTAGCACAGATACGCAGTATTTT. V and J are TRBV29-1 and TRBJ2-3; TRBD1 matches at 8 bases. The V gene's germline CDR1 is SQVTM and CDR2 ANQGSEA. Germline trimming cut 4 bases from V and 0 bases from J; bases unmatched to any gene: 12. The CDR3 is 17 amino acids.

CDR3 nucleotides: TGCGCCAGCAGAACAGACAGGGAGGAGCAGTTCTTC. Its translation is CASRTDREEQFF. The V and J genes are TRBV5-1 and TRBJ2-1, with 7 bases fitting TRBD1. The germline gives CDR1 SGHRS, CDR2 YFSETQ. This CDR3 contains 12 residues. The trim removed 5 bases at V and 10 bases at J, leaving 6 bases unmatched.

This clonotype showed up just a few times. The J gene is TRBJ2-3, the V gene TRBV12-3 or TRBV12-4; TRBD2 agrees at 11 bases. Losses at the gene ends were 5 bases for V and 1 base for J; bases not matched to a gene: 8. This CDR3 spans 17 amino acids. CDR3 sequence reads: CASSGTSGTLGTDTQYF. CDR3 in DNA: TGTGCCAGCAGTGGGACTAGCGGAACCCTTGGCACAGATACGCAGTATTTT.

This clonotype appeared many times. This rearrangement joins TRBV12-3 or TRBV12-4 to TRBJ1-2; 9 nucleotides agree with TRBD1. The CDR3 sequence is 15 residues long. V was pared by 5 bases and J by 7 bases, with 11 bases of the junction left unmatched. The CDR3 here is CASSPQGQGVGGYTF. The DNA of the CDR3 is TGTGCCAGCAGTCCACAGGGACAGGGTGTCGGTGGCTACACCTTC.

This clonotype has only a few counts. V usage is TRBV6-1 and J usage is TRBJ2-3, with D hard to call. The CDR3 is 17 amino acids. CDR1 and CDR2 (germline): MNHNS, SASEGT. Between the trimmed V and J ends, which lost 1 base and 0 bases, there was a span of 14 bases. This CDR3 is CASSEVAGSTSTDTQYF. In DNA form, the CDR3 reads TGTGCCAGCAGTGAAGTCGCCGGCAGTACAAGCACAGATACGCAGTATTTT.

The chain carries TRBV3-1 and TRBJ1-2, with 12 nucleotides matching TRBD1. Per germline, CDR1 LGHDT and CDR2 YNNKEL (reference sequence). After removal of 3 bases from V and 4 bases from J, the junction contained 0 bases not matched to a gene. The CDR3 is 14 amino acids. CDR3 in DNA: TGTGCCAGCAGCCAGGGACAGGGGGCCTATGGCTACACCTTC. Protein: CASSQGQGAYGYTF.

V and J are TRBV4-1 and TRBJ2-3; 10 bases line up with TRBD2. The germline gives CDR1 MGHRA, CDR2 YSYEKL. The ends lost 0 bases at V and 3 bases at J; junction bases unmatched: 6. There are 17 residues in the CDR3. For the CDR3, the DNA is TGCGCCAGCAGCCAAGATCTAGGACTAGCGGTTACAGATACGCAGTATTTT. As protein: CASSQDLGLAVTDTQYF.

The sample holds a few counts of this clonotype. The rearrangement uses TRBV4-3 and TRBJ2-5, with TRBD1 matching 10 bases. In germline, CDR1 is LGHNA, CDR2 YSLEER. The CDR3 has 15 residues. V shed 1 base, J shed 5 bases, and the junction held 4 bases outside the gene matches. The CDR3 spells CASSQALGQGETQYF. CDR3 nucleotide sequence: TGCGCCAGCAGCCAAGCCCTGGGACAGGGGGAGACCCAGTACTTC.

V and J are TRBV7-9 and TRBJ1-4, with D unclear. The CDR3 has 15 amino acids. The germline V gene encodes CDR1 SEHNR and CDR2 FQNEAQ (reference sequence). The germline V and J ends were trimmed by 3 bases and 8 bases, with 16 bases remaining between them. In DNA form, the CDR3 reads TGTGCCAGCAGCTTCCCTCAGGCCCCCAGAGAAAAACTGTTTTTT. Protein: CASSFPQAPREKLFF.

The chain has TRBV21-1 and TRBJ1-2. TRBV21-1 is an annotated pseudogene. This CDR3 contains 13 residues. CDR3 in amino acids: CASILSVTYGYTF. The CDR3 DNA sequence: TGTGCCAGCATACTAAGCGTAACCTATGGCTACACCTTC.

This clonotype was detected a few times. The J gene is TRBJ2-1, the V gene TRBV7-2; TRBD2 matches 9 bases. The J call may be in error: the DNA end matches TRBJ2-7 better. The V gene's germline CDR1 is SGHTA and CDR2 FQGNSA. The CDR3 totals 16 residues. The CDR3 sequence: CASSLAPTSGYNEQYF. For the CDR3, the DNA is TGTGCCAGCAGCTTAGCACCGACTAGCGGTTACAATGAGCAGTACTTC.

V gene TRBV24-1 combines with J gene TRBJ2-4; either TRBD1 or TRBD2 may supply D (5 bases each). The J call is in doubt because the DNA end fits TRBJ2-7 better. CDR1 is KGHDR and CDR2 is SFDVKD in the germline V gene. This CDR3 region has 14 residues. The CDR3, as DNA: TGTGCCACCTCAGCCGGGACCGCAAACTACGAGCAGTACTTC. Translated, it gives CATSAGTANYEQYF.

To note about this clonotype: The junction departs from germline at one end; a sequencing error may be responsible. The chain uses TRBV28 and TRBJ2-4, with TRBD2 matching 11 bases. Near its end, the DNA agrees better with TRBJ2-7, so the J call may be wrong. Germline V gene lookup returns CDR1 MDHEN and CDR2 SYDVKM. The length of the CDR3 is 19 residues. The CDR3 is CTSSLRGLAETTLYYEQYF. The CDR3 region has the DNA TGTACCAGCAGTCTTAGGGGACTAGCGGAAACCACCCTCTACTACGAGCAGTACTTC.

This clonotype has at least ten counts. V gene TRBV7-2 combines with J gene TRBJ2-1; TRBD2 aligns across 8 bases. CDR1 SGHTA and CDR2 FQGNSA come from the germline V gene. This CDR3 contains 14 residues. V lost 5 bases and J lost 2; bases outside the gene matches: 2. This chain's CDR3 is CASSPGLAYNEQFF. CDR3 bases: TGTGCCAGCAGCCCGGGACTAGCCTACAATGAGCAGTTCTTC.

This clonotype was detected only a few times. This chain connects TRBV12-3 or TRBV12-4 to TRBJ2-5; a weak D match, TRBD1 (6 bases). Between the trimmed V and J ends, which lost 8 bases and 7 bases, there was a span of 32 bases. The CDR3 totals 18 residues. The CDR3 nucleotides read TGTGCCAGCGGATTGGGGTCGACGACAGGCTATAAGAGATTGACCCAGTACTTC. Translation: CASGLGSTTGYKRLTQYF.

The chain has TRBV5-1 and TRBJ1-5; possible D gene TRBD1, 5 bases. The CDR3 length is 15 residues. V gave up 2 bases and J gave up 4 bases, with 13 bases separating them. The germline V gene has CDR1 SGHRS and CDR2 YFSETQ. CDR3: CASSFEGTENQPQHF. DNA for the CDR3: TGCGCCAGCAGCTTCGAGGGGACGGAGAATCAGCCCCAGCATTTT.

This clonotype was counted a few times. V usage is TRBV24-1 and J usage is TRBJ2-5, with D hard to call. From germline, CDR1 is KGHDR and CDR2 SFDVKD. CDR3 length equals 13 residues. V lost 6 bases to trimming and J lost 0 bases, with 7 bases between them. The CDR3: CATSLPYQETQYF. CDR3 DNA: TGTGCCACCAGTCTGCCCTACCAAGAGACCCAGTACTTC.

This chain links TRBV3-1 with TRBJ1-5, with D perhaps matching TRBD1 (5 bases). This CDR3 is 15 amino acids long. The V end was cut by 0 bases, the J end by 9 bases, with 15 bases between. Germline V gene data show CDR1 as LGHDT and CDR2 as YNNKEL (reference sequence). For the CDR3, the DNA is TGTGCCAGCAGCCAAGAGGGAGGGCTCGGGGCGCCCCAGCATTTT. Protein: CASSQEGGLGAPQHF. Using reference TRBV3-1 and TRBJ1-5 for the parts outside the CDR3, the full variable domain is DTAVSQTPKYLVTQMGNDKSIKCEQNLGHDTMYWYKQDSKKFLKIMFSYNNKELIINETVPNRFSPKSPDKAHLNLHINSLELGDSAVYFCASSQEGGLGAPQHFGDGTRLSIL.

CDR3 nucleotides: TGCAGTGGAAGCCGGGACGGCGACTTGCGGCGGCCCCAGCATTTT. This encodes CSGSRDGDLRRPQHF. The rearrangement uses TRBV20-1 and TRBJ1-5; D possibly corresponds to TRBD1 (5 bases). Per the germline V gene, CDR1 is DFQATT and CDR2 is SNEGSKA (reference sequence). This CDR3 contains 15 residues. Trimming stripped 7 bases from V and 9 bases from J, with 25 bases between.

The V call is TRBV19, the J call TRBJ2-1; tentative D call: TRBD2 (5 bases). The ends were cut back, 2 bases at V and 2 bases at J, with 10 bases in the middle. The germline V gene has CDR1 LNHDA and CDR2 SQIVND (reference sequence). The CDR3 loop spans 15 amino acids. The CDR3 region has the DNA TGTGCCAGTAGTATAAAGCGGAGCCCCTACAATGAGCAGTTCTTC. As protein: CASSIKRSPYNEQFF.